This T cell receptor beta chain was identified in a study of T cells in women clearing cervical HPV infection (dated by TCRdb to 2016 to 2018). Regarding the study in general: The cases were 25 to 30 women with histologically confirmed HPV16-related CIN3 or worse, and 2 of those women had invasive cancers. The controls were about 26 women whose single incident HPV16 infection cleared within 12 months with no development of precancer or cancer. Case blood was taken at the visit when the lesion was first identified, whereas control blood was taken when infection was no longer detected. Among cases, blood sampling occurred a median of roughly 160 days after lesion detection, with an interquartile range of about 90 to 230 days. Because only a few women had HLA typing data, the possibility that HLA type acted as a confounder could not be ruled out. This exploratory proof-of-principle case-control study, nested within the Guanacaste HPV Natural History Study in Costa Rica, compared TCR repertoires among women with different cervical HPV16 outcomes. Cases and controls were matched on age within five years and on year of sample collection. Median age was about 35 years in cases versus approximately 37 in controls, and baseline characteristics did not differ significantly. The parent cohort enrolled roughly 9,300 women aged 18 or older in Guanacaste, Costa Rica, in about 1992 to 1995 and followed the women for seven years. As quality controls, five blinded duplicates were added to each group, bringing the total to approximately 60 samples made up of roughly 50 participants and approximately ten replicates. Paper-wide results and their limitations: TRBV6-7 relative abundance was lower in cases than in controls (around 0.11% versus 0.16%; Bonferroni P = 0.0008). CIN3+ cases had significantly higher TCR repertoire richness than controls across sequencing depths, but evenness did not differ between the groups. T-cell numbers per sample were unknown, so richness differences could reflect varying T-cell content rather than repertoire biology. By combining richness with V gene abundances, random forest classifiers separated cases from controls with an estimated AUC of 0.75 to 0.85. The cross-sectional design could not show whether associations preceded infection or resulted from it; effector/memory subsets and HPV-specific T cells were not isolated.

V drops 3 bases and J drops 1 base, leaving 16 bases in between. Spanning cysteine to phenylalanine, the CDR3 consists of 16 amino acids. The 39 bases shown cover part of the CDR3, and their frame starts at base 1. CDR1 LNHDA and CDR2 SQIVND are derived from the germline V gene (reference sequence). Every participant had a single incident cervical HPV16 infection, and women with prevalent HPV16 infections were excluded. Cervical HPV DNA was detected with MY09/MY11 PCR, and genotyping was done with dot-blot hybridization. Roughly 14 mL of heparinized blood was centrifuged, after which the buffy coat was aliquoted, frozen at -30 degrees C, and then stored at -80 degrees C. QIAGEN kits were used to extract genomic DNA from buffy coat specimens. Turning to this clone: Its antigen is currently not known. From the germline J gene comes the end of the CDR3, since the read stops 3 residues before it.

TCR beta CDR3 regions were amplified by multiplex PCR from an average of about 1.1 ug genomic DNA per sample using the immunoSEQ assay. The assay corrected primer bias using a complete synthetic TCR repertoire to establish an amplification baseline. The amplicons were sequenced on the Illumina platform. For the original study's pipeline: Error correction of the sequences involved clustering with frequency ratios plus a modified nearest-neighbor algorithm, after which the sequences were analyzed in the immunoSEQ Analyzer using IMGT gene definitions. At each rarefaction depth, TCR richness and evenness were averaged over 20 rarefaction repeats, and samples with fewer sequences than the depth were excluded. Relative abundances of V, D and J genes were compared between groups using Wilcoxon rank sum tests, with FDR correction applied. An intraclass correlation of around 96% for TCR richness and an average of roughly 76% across 66 gene segments were obtained from the blinded duplicates. TCRdb carries this immuneACCESS record with in-frame sequences only. Its versions omit some clonotypes, under half of them owing to an unresolved V gene in the studies checked, with the rest unexplained. The DNA was the basis for D and trimming; V, J and clone size are from that table. The sample's records list tens of thousands of clones. The top ten constitute around 4.9% of the sample.

Sequenced material: blood buffy coat. The rearrangement joined TRBV19 to TRBJ2-7; TRBD1 might be the D gene, on 5 matching bases. The source is a woman between 18 and 70 years old with a cervical HPV16 infection that either progressed to CIN3+ or cleared (not recorded which). The CDR3 protein sequence reads: CASSIWLGQASYEQYF. The CDR3 bases that were read are TGTGCCAGTAGTATTTGGCTGGGGCAAGCTTCCTACGAG.